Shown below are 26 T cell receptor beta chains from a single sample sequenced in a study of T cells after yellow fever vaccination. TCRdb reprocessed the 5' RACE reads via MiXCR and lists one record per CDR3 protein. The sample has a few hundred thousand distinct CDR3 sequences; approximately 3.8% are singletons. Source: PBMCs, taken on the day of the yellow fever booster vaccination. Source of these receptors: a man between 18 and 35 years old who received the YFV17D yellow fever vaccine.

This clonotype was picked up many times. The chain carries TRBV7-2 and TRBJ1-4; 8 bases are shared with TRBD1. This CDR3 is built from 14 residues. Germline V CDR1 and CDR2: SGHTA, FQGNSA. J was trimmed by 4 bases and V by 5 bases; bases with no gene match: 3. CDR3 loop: CASSAGGHNEKLFF. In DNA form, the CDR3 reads TGTGCCAGCAGCGCAGGGGGCCATAATGAAAAACTGTTTTTT.

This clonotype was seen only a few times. The CDR3 protein is CAISEFQSPGTDTQYF. Written as DNA, the CDR3 is TGTGCCATCAGTGAGTTCCAGTCCCCAGGCACAGATACGCAGTATTTT. The rearrangement joins TRBV10-3 to TRBJ2-3, with D hard to call. V lost 1 base and J 1 base, leaving 12 bases between the germline ends. Germline loops: CDR1 ENHRY, CDR2 SYGVKD. The CDR3 has 16 residues.

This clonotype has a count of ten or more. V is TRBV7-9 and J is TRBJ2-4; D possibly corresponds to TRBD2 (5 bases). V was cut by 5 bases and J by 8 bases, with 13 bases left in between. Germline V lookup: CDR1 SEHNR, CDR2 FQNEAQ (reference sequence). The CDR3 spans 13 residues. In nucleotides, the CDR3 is TGTGCCAGCAGCCTTACACCCGGGGACATTCAGTACTTC. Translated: CASSLTPGDIQYF.

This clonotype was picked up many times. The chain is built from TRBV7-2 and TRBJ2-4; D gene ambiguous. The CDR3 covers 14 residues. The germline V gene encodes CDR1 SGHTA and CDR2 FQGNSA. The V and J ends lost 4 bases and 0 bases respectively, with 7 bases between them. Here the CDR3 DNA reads TGTGCCAGCAGCTCCCAAATAGCCAAAAACATTCAGTACTTC. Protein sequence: CASSSQIAKNIQYF.

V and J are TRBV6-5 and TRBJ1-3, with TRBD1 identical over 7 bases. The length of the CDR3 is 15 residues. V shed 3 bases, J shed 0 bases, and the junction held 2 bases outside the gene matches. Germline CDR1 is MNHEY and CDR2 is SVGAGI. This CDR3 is CASSYAGGSGNTIYF. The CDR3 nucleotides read TGTGCCAGCAGTTATGCAGGGGGCTCTGGAAACACCATATATTTT.

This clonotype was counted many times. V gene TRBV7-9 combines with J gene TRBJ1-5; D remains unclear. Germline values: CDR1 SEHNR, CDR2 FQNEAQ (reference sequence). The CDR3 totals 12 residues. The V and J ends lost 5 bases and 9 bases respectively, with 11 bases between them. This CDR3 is CASSVSDGPQHF. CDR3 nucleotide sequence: TGTGCCAGCAGCGTAAGCGATGGGCCCCAGCATTTT. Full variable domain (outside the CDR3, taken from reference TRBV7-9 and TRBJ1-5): DTGVSQNPRHKITKRGQNVTFRCDPISEHNRLYWYRQTLGQGPEFLTYFQNEAQLEKSRLLSDRFSAERPKGSFSTLEIQRTEQGDSAMYLCASSVSDGPQHFGDGTRLSIL.

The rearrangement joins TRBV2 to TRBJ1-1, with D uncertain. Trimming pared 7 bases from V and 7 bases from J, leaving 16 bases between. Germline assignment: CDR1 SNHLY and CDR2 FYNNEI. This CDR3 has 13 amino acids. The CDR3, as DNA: TGTGCCAGCATCGGTACGGGGAGAATTGAAGCTTTCTTT. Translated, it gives CASIGTGRIEAFF.

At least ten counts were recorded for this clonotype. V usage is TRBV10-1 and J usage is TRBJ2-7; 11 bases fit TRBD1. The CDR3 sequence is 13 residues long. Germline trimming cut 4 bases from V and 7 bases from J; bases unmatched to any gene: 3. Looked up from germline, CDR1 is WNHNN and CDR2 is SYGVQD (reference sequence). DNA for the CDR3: TGCGCCAGCAGTGGGGGGACAGGGGGAGAGCAGTACTTC. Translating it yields CASSGGTGGEQYF.

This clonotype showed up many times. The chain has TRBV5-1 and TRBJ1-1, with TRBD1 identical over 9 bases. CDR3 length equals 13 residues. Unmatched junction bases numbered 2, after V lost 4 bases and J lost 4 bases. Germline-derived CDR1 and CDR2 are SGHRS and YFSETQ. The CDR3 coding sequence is TGCGCCAGCAGCGGGACAGGGACCACTGAAGCTTTCTTT. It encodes CASSGTGTTEAFF. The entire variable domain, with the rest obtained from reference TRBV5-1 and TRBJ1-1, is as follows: KAGVTQTPRYLIKTRGQQVTLSCSPISGHRSVSWYQQTPGQGLQFLFEYFSETQRNKGNFPGRFSGRQFSNSRSEMNVSTLELGDSALYLCASSGTGTTEAFFGQGTRLTVV.

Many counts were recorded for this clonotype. The CDR3 nucleotides are TGCGCCAGCAGCTTGGTCGACAGGGGTGAAGCTTTCTTT. This translates into CASSLVDRGEAFF. The rearrangement links TRBV5-1 to TRBJ1-1, with 8 bases lining up with TRBD1. V lost 0 bases and J lost 7; bases outside the gene matches: 2. Germline CDR1 reads SGHRS; CDR2 reads YFSETQ. This CDR3 spans 13 amino acids. The complete variable domain, with remaining parts taken from reference TRBV5-1 and TRBJ1-1, reads KAGVTQTPRYLIKTRGQQVTLSCSPISGHRSVSWYQQTPGQGLQFLFEYFSETQRNKGNFPGRFSGRQFSNSRSEMNVSTLELGDSALYLCASSLVDRGEAFFGQGTRLTVV.

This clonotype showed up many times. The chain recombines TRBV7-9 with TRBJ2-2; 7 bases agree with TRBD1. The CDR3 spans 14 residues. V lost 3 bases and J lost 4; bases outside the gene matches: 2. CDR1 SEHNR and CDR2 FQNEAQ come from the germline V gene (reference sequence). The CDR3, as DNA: TGTGCCAGCAGCTTCGGGACAGCCACCGGGGAGCTGTTTTTT. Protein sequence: CASSFGTATGELFF.

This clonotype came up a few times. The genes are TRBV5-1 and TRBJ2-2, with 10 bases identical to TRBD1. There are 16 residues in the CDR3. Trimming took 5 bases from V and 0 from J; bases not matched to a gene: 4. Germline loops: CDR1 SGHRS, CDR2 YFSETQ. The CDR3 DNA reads TGCGCCAGCAGACGCGGGACAGGGGCGAACACCGGGGAGCTGTTTTTT. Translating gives CASRRGTGANTGELFF.

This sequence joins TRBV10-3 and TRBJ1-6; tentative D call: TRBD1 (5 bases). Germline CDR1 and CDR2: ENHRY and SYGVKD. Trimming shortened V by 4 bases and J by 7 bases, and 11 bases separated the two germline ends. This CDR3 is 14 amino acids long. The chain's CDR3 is CAISAGGGNSPLHF. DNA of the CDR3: TGTGCCATCAGTGCCGGGGGGGGGAATTCACCCCTCCACTTT.

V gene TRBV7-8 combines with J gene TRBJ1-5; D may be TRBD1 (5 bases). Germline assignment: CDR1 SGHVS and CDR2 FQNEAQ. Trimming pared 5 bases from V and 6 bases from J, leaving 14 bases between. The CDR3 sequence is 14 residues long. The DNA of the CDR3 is TGTGCCAGCAGCCCGGTGGGGCGCGGTCAGCCCCAGCATTTT. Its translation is CASSPVGRGQPQHF.

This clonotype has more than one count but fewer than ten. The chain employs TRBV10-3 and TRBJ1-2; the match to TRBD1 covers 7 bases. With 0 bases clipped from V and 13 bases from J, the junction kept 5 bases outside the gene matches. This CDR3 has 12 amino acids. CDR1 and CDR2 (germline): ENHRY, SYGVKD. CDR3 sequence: CAISESGQTGTF. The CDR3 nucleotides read TGTGCCATCAGTGAGTCGGGACAGACTGGCACCTTC.

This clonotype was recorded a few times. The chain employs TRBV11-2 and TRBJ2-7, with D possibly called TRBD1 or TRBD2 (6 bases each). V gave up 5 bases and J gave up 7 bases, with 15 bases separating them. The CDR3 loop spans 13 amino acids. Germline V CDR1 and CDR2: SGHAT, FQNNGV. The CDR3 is CASSAWLGGEQYV. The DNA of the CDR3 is TGTGCCAGCAGCGCCTGGCTAGGGGGGGAGCAGTACGTC.

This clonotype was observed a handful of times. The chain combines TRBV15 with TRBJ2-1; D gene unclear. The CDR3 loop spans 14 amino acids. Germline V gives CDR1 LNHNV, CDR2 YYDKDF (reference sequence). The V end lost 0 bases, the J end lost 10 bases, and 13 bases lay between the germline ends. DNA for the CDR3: TGTGCCACCAGCAGAGATGGTCAACCTCGAGAGCAGTTCTTC. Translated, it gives CATSRDGQPREQFF. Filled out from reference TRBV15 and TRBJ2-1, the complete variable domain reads DAMVIQNPRYQVTQFGKPVTLSCSQTLNHNVMYWYQQKSSQAPKLLFHYYDKDFNNEADTPDNFQSRRPNTSFCFLDIRSPGLGDTAMYLCATSRDGQPREQFFGPGTRLTVL.

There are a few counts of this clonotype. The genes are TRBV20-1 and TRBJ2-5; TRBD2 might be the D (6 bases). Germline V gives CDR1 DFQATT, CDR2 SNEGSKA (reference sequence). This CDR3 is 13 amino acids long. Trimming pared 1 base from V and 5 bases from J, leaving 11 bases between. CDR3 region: CSARVLADETQYF. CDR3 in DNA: TGCAGTGCTAGAGTACTAGCAGACGAGACCCAGTACTTC.

The CDR3 spells CASSLVSGGYDNSPLHF. The DNA of the CDR3 is TGCGCCAGCAGCTTGGTCTCCGGGGGCTATGATAATTCACCCCTCCACTTT. This chain connects TRBV5-1 to TRBJ1-6; possibly TRBD1 for D (6 bases). The CDR3 has 17 amino acids. Deletions cut 0 bases from V and 5 bases from J, with 15 bases between. Per germline, CDR1 SGHRS and CDR2 YFSETQ. Using reference TRBV5-1 and TRBJ1-6 for the parts outside the CDR3, the full variable domain is KAGVTQTPRYLIKTRGQQVTLSCSPISGHRSVSWYQQTPGQGLQFLFEYFSETQRNKGNFPGRFSGRQFSNSRSEMNVSTLELGDSALYLCASSLVSGGYDNSPLHFGNGTRLTVT.

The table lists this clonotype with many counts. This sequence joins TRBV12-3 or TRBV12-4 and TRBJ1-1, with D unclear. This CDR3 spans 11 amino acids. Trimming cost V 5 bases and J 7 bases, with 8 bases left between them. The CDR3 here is CASSSRVEAFF. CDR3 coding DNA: TGTGCCAGCAGTAGTAGGGTTGAAGCTTTCTTT.

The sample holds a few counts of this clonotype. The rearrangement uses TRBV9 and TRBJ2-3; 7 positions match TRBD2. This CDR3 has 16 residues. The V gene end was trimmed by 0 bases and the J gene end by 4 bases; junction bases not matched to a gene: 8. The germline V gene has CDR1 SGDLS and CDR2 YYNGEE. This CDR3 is CASSVGAGEDADTQYF. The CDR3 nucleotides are TGTGCCAGCAGCGTAGGGGCGGGGGAGGATGCAGATACGCAGTATTTT.

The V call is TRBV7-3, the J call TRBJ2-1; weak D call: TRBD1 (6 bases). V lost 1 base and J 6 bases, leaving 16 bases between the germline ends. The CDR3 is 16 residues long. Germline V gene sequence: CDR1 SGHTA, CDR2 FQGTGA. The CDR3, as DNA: TGTGCCAGCAGCTTAATTTCAGGGGCGAATCCCAATGAGCAGTTCTTC. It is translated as CASSLISGANPNEQFF.

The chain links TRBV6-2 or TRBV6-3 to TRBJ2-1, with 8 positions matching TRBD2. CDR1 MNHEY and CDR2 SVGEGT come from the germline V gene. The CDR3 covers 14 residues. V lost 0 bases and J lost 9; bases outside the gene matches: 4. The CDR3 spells CASSYSGLVTEQFF. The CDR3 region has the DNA TGTGCCAGCAGTTACTCGGGACTAGTCACTGAGCAGTTCTTC.

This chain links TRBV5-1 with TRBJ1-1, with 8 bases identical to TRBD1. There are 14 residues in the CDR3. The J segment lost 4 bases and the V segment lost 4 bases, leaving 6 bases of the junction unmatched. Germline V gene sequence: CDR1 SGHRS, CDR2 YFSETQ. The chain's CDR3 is CASSLTGVGTEAFF. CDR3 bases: TGCGCCAGCAGCCTGACAGGGGTCGGCACTGAAGCTTTCTTT.

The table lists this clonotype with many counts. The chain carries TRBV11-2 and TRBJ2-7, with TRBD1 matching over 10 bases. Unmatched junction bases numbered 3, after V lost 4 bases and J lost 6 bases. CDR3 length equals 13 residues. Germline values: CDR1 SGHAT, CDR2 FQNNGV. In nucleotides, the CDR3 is TGTGCCAGCAGCTCGGGACAGGGGAGCGAGCAGTACGTC. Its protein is CASSSGQGSEQYV.

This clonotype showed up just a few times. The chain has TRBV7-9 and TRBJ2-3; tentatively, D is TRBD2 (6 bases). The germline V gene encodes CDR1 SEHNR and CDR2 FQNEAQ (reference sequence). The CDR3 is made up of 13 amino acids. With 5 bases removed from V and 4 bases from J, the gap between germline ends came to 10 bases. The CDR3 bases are TGTGCCAGCAGCCGACCGGGAGCAGATACGCAGTATTTT. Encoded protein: CASSRPGADTQYF. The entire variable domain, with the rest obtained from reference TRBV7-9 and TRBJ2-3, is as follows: DTGVSQNPRHKITKRGQNVTFRCDPISEHNRLYWYRQTLGQGPEFLTYFQNEAQLEKSRLLSDRFSAERPKGSFSTLEIQRTEQGDSAMYLCASSRPGADTQYFGPGTRLTVL.